The clone carrying this TCR beta chain was detected only once. The antigen remains unidentified. Since a much larger clone is just one base distant, this may be a read error. Because the CDR3 is missing its conserved closing phenylalanine or tryptophan, this is likely a read error. The lymph nodes were axillary draining lymph nodes from breast cancer patients. TCRdb re-called the multiplex PCR reads with MiXCR, one entry per CDR3 protein. The sample has approximately 280,000 distinct CDR3 sequences, 30% to 35% seen once. This entry comes from a study of breast tumors, draining lymph nodes, adjacent tissues. Study results and limitations: Luminal-like breast cancer showed significantly higher tumor–nontumor repertoire similarity than basal-like. Tumor T cell lymph node origin was a supported hypothesis, not proven. Data fit most tumor T cells coming from lymph node, expanding in tumor.

The trim removed 3 bases at V and 8 bases at J, leaving 4 bases unmatched. The CDR3 extends over 15 amino acids. Germline V lookup: CDR1 LGHDT, CDR2 YNNKEL (reference sequence). The clonotype was recovered from a female donor with breast cancer. Some clones in this sample may be carry-over from other donors' samples. Sequencing input: axillary lymph node tissue. The chain has TRBV3-1 and TRBJ1-6, with TRBD1 matching over 10 bases. The DNA for the CDR3 is TGTGCCAGCAGCCAGACCGGGACAGGGGATTCACCCCTCCACTCT. It translates to CASSQTGTGDSPLHS.